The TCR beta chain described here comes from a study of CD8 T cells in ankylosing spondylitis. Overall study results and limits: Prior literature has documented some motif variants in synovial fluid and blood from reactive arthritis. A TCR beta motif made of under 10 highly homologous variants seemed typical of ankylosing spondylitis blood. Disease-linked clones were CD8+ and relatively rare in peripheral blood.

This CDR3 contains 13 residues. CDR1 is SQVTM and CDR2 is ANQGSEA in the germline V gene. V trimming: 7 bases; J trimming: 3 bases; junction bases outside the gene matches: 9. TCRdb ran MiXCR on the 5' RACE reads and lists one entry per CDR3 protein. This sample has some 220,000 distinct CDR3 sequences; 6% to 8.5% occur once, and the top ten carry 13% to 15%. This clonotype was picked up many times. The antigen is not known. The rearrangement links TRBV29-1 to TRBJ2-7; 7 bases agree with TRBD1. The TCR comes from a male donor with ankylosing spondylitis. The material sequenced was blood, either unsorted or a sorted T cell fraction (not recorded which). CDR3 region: CSAMTGNSYEQYF. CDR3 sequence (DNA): TGCAGCGCTATGACAGGGAACAGCTACGAGCAGTACTTC.